This T cell receptor beta chain was identified during a study of spatial heterogeneity in lung cancer. V gave up 2 bases and J gave up 9 bases, with 12 bases separating them. This CDR3 is built from 13 residues. The germline V gene encodes CDR1 SGHNT and CDR2 YYREEE (reference sequence). As to time point: sample taken at primary tumor resection. MiXCR, run by TCRdb on the 5' RACE reads, gives a single entry per CDR3 protein. The sample lists approximately 49,000 distinct CDR3 sequences, under 6% occurring once. This chain links TRBV5-4 with TRBJ2-1, with a weak D call TRBD2 (5 bases). The sequences come from PBMCs, collected at surgery. The origin of this receptor is a male donor with early-stage non-small cell lung cancer. The CDR3 region has the DNA TGTGCCAGCAGCTTCACTAGAGGTACTGAGCAGTTCTTC. As protein: CASSFTRGTEQFF. Full variable domain (remainder filled in from reference TRBV5-4 and TRBJ2-1): ETGVTQSPTHLIKTRGQQVTLRCSSQSGHNTVSWYQQALGQGPQFIFQYYREEENGRGNFPPRFSGLQFPNYSSELNVNALELDDSALYLCASSFTRGTEQFFGPGTRLTVL.